The clone carrying this TCR beta chain was detected only a few times. These data are taken from a study of human T cells and chemical hapten exposure. Overall study: Sensitization employed 2% DPC on about 2 cm by about 2 cm of upper inner arm skin.

The CDR3 sequence is 12 residues long. V was trimmed by 3 bases and J by 5 bases, leaving 8 bases between them. CDR1 is MDHEN and CDR2 is SYDVKM in the germline V gene. TCRdb ran MiXCR on the RACE reads and lists one entry per CDR3 protein. The sample yields tens of thousands of distinct CDR3 sequences, around 12% seen once. Described time point: pre-sensitization, week 0. The treatment was: therapeutic diphenylcyclopropenone sensitization with weekly scalp DPC. Unfractionated whole blood yielded the extracted total RNA. Material: whole blood, obtained in connection with sensitization to the hapten diphenylcyclopropenone (DPC). This receptor was taken from a woman in her thirties or forties with alopecia areata. Some clones in this sample may be carry-over from other donors' samples. The chain has TRBV28 and TRBJ2-7; D call uncertain. The chain's CDR3 is CASSLPPHEQYF. DNA for the CDR3: TGTGCCAGCAGTTTGCCCCCTCACGAGCAGTACTTC.